The 13 T cell receptor beta chains reported below all come from one sample, sequenced in a study of blood T cell repertoires in COVID-19. Here immunoSEQ multiplex PCR was the method, and the copy in TCRdb shows in-frame clones only, minus some. The data contain tens of thousands of clones, less than 90% of them singletons. The specimen sequenced was peripheral blood. Every receptor here comes from a man at least 80 years old in a cohort sampled during active COVID-19.

The count of this clone is one. The J gene is TRBJ2-5, the V gene TRBV7-2; 9 bases align to TRBD1. Germline CDR1 reads SGHTA; CDR2 reads FQGNSA. This CDR3 comprises 15 residues. The V and J ends lost 4 bases and 5 bases, in that order; junction bases with no gene match: 8. The CDR3 region has the DNA TGTGCCAGCAGCTCGCGGACAGGGGCGAGGGAGACCCAGTACTTC. This encodes CASSSRTGARETQYF.

This chain connects TRBV5-1 to TRBJ2-1, with 7 nucleotides matching TRBD2. The germline V gene encodes CDR1 SGHRS and CDR2 YFSETQ. The CDR3 is 13 amino acids. V was pared by 4 bases and J by 10 bases, with 8 bases of the junction left unmatched. The CDR3: CASSPGRTREQFF. CDR3 bases: TGCGCCAGCAGCCCCGGGAGGACAAGGGAGCAGTTCTTC.

The chain couples TRBV19 to TRBJ1-1, with 9 bases lining up with TRBD1. V gave up 4 bases and J gave up 5 bases; unmatched junction bases: 2. Germline V gene sequence: CDR1 LNHDA, CDR2 SQIVND (reference sequence). The CDR3 length is 13 residues. CDR3: CASSTDRGTEAFF. Here the CDR3 DNA reads TGTGCCAGTAGTACCGACAGGGGGACTGAAGCTTTCTTT.

V usage is TRBV6-5 and J usage is TRBJ2-7, with TRBD1 matching over 7 bases. Germline V CDR1 and CDR2: MNHEY, SVGAGI. CDR3 length: 14 residues. The trim removed 6 bases at V and 0 bases at J, leaving 5 bases unmatched. CDR3 DNA sequence: TGTGCCAGCAGCAGGACAGGACCCTCCTACGAGCAGTACTTC. It specifies CASSRTGPSYEQYF.

The chain joins TRBV9 to TRBJ1-2, with 9 bases that match TRBD1. Germline V CDR1 and CDR2: SGDLS, YYNGEE. The CDR3 is 15 residues long. The ends lost 4 bases at V and 1 base at J; junction bases unmatched: 5. In DNA form, the CDR3 reads TGTGCCAGCAGCAGGGACAGGGTTTTTAACTATGGCTACACCTTC. Translating it yields CASSRDRVFNYGYTF.

This clone was detected only once. The rearrangement links TRBV10-3 to TRBJ2-2; 8 bases align to TRBD1. CDR1 and CDR2 (germline): ENHRY, SYGVKD. This CDR3 has 16 residues. Germline trimming cut 4 bases from V and 2 bases from J; bases unmatched to any gene: 6. The CDR3 region has the DNA TGTGCCATCAGTGGGAGGGACAGGATAAACACCGGGGAGCTGTTTTTT. It specifies CAISGRDRINTGELFF.

The V and J genes are TRBV6-5 and TRBJ1-3; D not resolved. Looked up from germline, CDR1 is MNHEY and CDR2 is SVGAGI. Trimming shortened V by 2 bases and J by 4 bases, and 6 bases separated the two germline ends. The CDR3 contains 13 residues. As DNA, the CDR3 is TGTGCCAGCAGTTACGGGAGAGGAAACACCATATATTTT. Translated: CASSYGRGNTIYF.

V gene TRBV11-2 combines with J gene TRBJ2-3, with TRBD2 matching 14 bases. V gave up 3 bases and J gave up 6 bases; unmatched junction bases: 5. The CDR3 is 16 amino acids. The germline V gene has CDR1 SGHAT and CDR2 FQNNGV. CDR3 sequence reads: CASSFGTSGRADTQYF. Here the CDR3 DNA reads TGTGCCAGCAGCTTCGGGACTAGCGGGAGAGCGGATACGCAGTATTTT.

This clone has only one observation. The gene calls are TRBV5-8 and TRBJ2-6; D perhaps matches TRBD2 (5 bases). The V gene's germline CDR1 is SGHTS and CDR2 YDEGEE. The CDR3 has 16 amino acids. Trimming removed 1 base from V and 2 bases from J, with 10 bases in between. For the CDR3, the DNA is TGTGCCAGCAGCTTGCGGGGAACGGCTGGGGCCAACGTCCTGACTTTC. Translated: CASSLRGTAGANVLTF.

This clone has a single count. The CDR3 DNA is TGTGCCAGCAGCATCCGACAGGGGTCCAACTATGGCTACACCTTC. This sequence encodes CASSIRQGSNYGYTF. The chain joins TRBV9 to TRBJ1-2, with 8 bases identical to TRBD1. Germline CDR1 is SGDLS and CDR2 is YYNGEE. With V trimmed by 4 bases and J by 2 bases, 7 bases remained unmatched. CDR3 length equals 15 residues.

The chain combines TRBV25-1 with TRBJ1-3, with D hard to call. This CDR3 contains 15 residues. V lost 5 bases, J lost 2 bases, and 13 bases lay in between. Germline CDR1 reads MGHDK; CDR2 reads SYGVNS. The CDR3 protein is CASSSLSPAGNTIYF. In DNA, the CDR3 is TGTGCCAGCAGTTCCCTTTCCCCAGCTGGAAACACCATATATTTT.

This clone was counted a single time. J is TRBJ1-6 and V is TRBV6-1, with 7 bases that match TRBD1. The V and J ends lost 2 bases and 7 bases, in that order; junction bases with no gene match: 2. There are 14 residues in the CDR3. Germline CDR1 is MNHNS and CDR2 is SASEGT. CDR3 sequence (DNA): TGTGCCAGCAGTGAAACAGGGGTGAATTCACCCCTCCACTTT. Its translation is CASSETGVNSPLHF.

The gene calls are TRBV19 and TRBJ1-2, with no clear D. Germline V gene data show CDR1 as LNHDA and CDR2 as SQIVND (reference sequence). There are 14 residues in the CDR3. V was pared by 4 bases and J by 2 bases, with 11 bases between. CDR3: CASSTSSSNYGYTF. The CDR3 region has the DNA TGTGCCAGTAGTACGAGTTCCTCAAACTATGGCTACACCTTC.